The T cell receptor (beta chain) described here comes from a study of CXCR3-negative and CXCR3-positive naive CD8 T cells (dated by TCRdb to about 2019). In terms of the full investigation: In total, 120 million to 150 million TRB reads were obtained, which works out to roughly 1.5 +/- 0.3 million reads per library. The TRBV-TRBJ cluster analysis covered naive subsets from roughly 5 donors and memory cells from 3 donors. Diversity and physicochemical repertoire analyses were performed on some eleven donors pooled from two independent experiments. Points the paper makes about the study in general: Because surface CD5, which has been linked to self-reactivity in mice, was comparable between naive subsets, TCR interaction strength was also inferred from TRB CDR3 physicochemical properties. Within the same donor, TRBV-TRBJ usage looked similar between naive CXCR3-negative and CXCR3-positive cells, but memory cells had distinct patterns. Freshly isolated PBMCs were used for most assays because CXCR3 expression partially decreased after cryopreservation. Comparably high repertoire diversity was found in both naive subsets, whereas much lower repertoire diversity was found in memory CD8+ T cells. TRB CDR3s from CXCR3-positive naive cells showed higher hydrophobicity (lower Kidera factor 4), lower energy, and higher strength and volume indices than CXCR3-negative naive cells.

Notes on this clonotype: Its antigen remains undetermined.

Reads for this sample came from a NextSeq 550. The Human TCR Profiling Kit (MiLaboratory) was used to prepare UMI-labeled 5' RACE TRB cDNA libraries. cDNA synthesis used the entire amount of extracted RNA, and PCR amplification then used the entire amount of cDNA produced. Libraries were prepared in parallel with an identical number of PCR cycles. As for the original processing: MIGEC and MiXCR extracted about 50,000 +/- 10,000 unique UMI-labeled TRB cDNA molecules per library, requiring at least two reads per UMI. Each library averaged about 40,000 +/- 10,000 functional in-frame TRB CDR3 nucleotide clonotypes without stop codons. After each sample was downsampled to 5000 UMI-labeled TRB molecules, VDJtools was used to calculate diversity metrics such as normalized Shannon-Wiener and Chao1. VDJtools computed clonotype-size-weighted physicochemical properties of the central five CDR3 residues: interaction energy, strength, volume and Kidera factor 4. TCRdb reprocessed the raw reads; every CDR3 protein sequence is a single record, and DNA is not supplied. The V and J calls follow TCRdb's processing rather than the paper's. This sample's table has entries for 95,000 to 100,000 distinct CDR3 sequences. The ten largest make up roughly 0.99% of the sample.

Each CD8+ T cell subset was flow-sorted in triplicate, and around 320,000 cells per subset were placed directly into RLT lysis buffer. To exclude memory contaminants, naive CD8+ T cells were stringently defined as CD45RO-CCR7+CD27+CD95-. Peripheral blood mononuclear cells were isolated from buffy coats by standard density gradient centrifugation. A FACSAria III was used to flow-sort naive CD8+ T cells into CXCR3-negative and CXCR3-positive populations. An RNeasy Mini Kit was used to extract total RNA from the sorted cells. The receptor comes from a human donor in good health. Some clones in this sample may be carry-over from other donors' samples. Sequencing was carried out using naive CXCR3+ CD8+ T cells from blood. The cell subset or site label for this specimen denotes: CD45RO-CCR7+CD27+CD95- naive CD8+ T cells expressing CXCR3 (TNR3+).

CDR3 region: CASSYWAGHEKLFF. The rearrangement combines TRBV6-5 with TRBJ1-4; TCRdb's D call, TRBD1, is unchecked because there is no DNA. The cysteine opens and the phenylalanine closes a CDR3 of 14 amino acids. No DNA sequence is on record. The germline V gene gives CDR1 as MNHEY and CDR2 as SVGAGI.